The T cell receptor (beta chain) described here comes from a study of CD8+CD57+ T cells in acquired aplastic anemia. Overall study: On average, sorted CD4+ and CD8+ cells gave approximately 3 ug of DNA.

A single count supports this clonotype. No antigen is known for it. Trimming pared 5 bases from V and 7 bases from J, leaving 15 bases between. The CDR3 loop spans 13 amino acids. The germline V gene has CDR1 SGHTA and CDR2 FQGTGA. Study-wide results and limits: Shared by patients and controls, 25 to 35 CD8+ CDR3s were abundant in patients.

TCR beta VDJ and CDR3 were profiled, and genomic DNA was the template. TCRdb ran MiXCR on the reads and lists one entry per CDR3 protein. The profile shows 190,000 or so distinct CDR3 sequences, 60% to 65% of them singletons. The sample was sorted CD4+, CD8+, or CD8+CD57+ T cells (not recorded which) from PBMCs. The V call is TRBV7-3, the J call TRBJ2-7; possible D gene TRBD2, 6 bases. This sequence was found in a human donor in good health. CDR3: CASSHGGVGEQYF. CDR3 DNA: TGTGCCAGCAGCCACGGGGGAGTCGGTGAGCAGTACTTC.